The rows below give T cell receptor beta chains drawn from one sample of a study of CD8 T cells in ankylosing spondylitis. One entry per CDR3 protein, called by TCRdb with MiXCR from the 5' RACE reads. Of roughly 100,000 distinct CDR3 sequences listed, 24% are singletons. The sample taken for sequencing was synovial fluid, either unsorted or a sorted T cell fraction (not recorded which). These receptors all come from a male donor with ankylosing spondylitis. CDR3s include the opening cysteine and the closing phenylalanine or tryptophan. D genes are given only for firm matches. The listing skips clone size in some rows; elsewhere it reads once, few, many or a size class.

d_call,clone_size,v_call,cdr3_aa
TRBD1,few,TRBV5-1,CASSLFPGQGTGNTIYF
TRBD2,few,TRBV20-1,CSVEPGLAGGVVDTQYF
TRBD2,few,TRBV20-1,CSASGTSGSDADEQFF
TRBD1,many,TRBV5-1,CASSFQGQGSQHF
TRBD1,-,TRBV5-1,CASSNGTGRTYEQYF
-,few,TRBV12-3/TRBV12-4,CASTSENEQFF
-,few,TRBV4-1,CASSQGASRDTQYF
-,few,TRBV6-1,CASSEFGLSDDNEQFF
-,-,TRBV4-2,CASSQELVVTDTQYF
-,many,TRBV3-1,CASSQVRGKETQYF
-,many,TRBV5-1,CASSGQLGSYTF
-,few,TRBV11-2,CASSFWGDIQYF
TRBD2,many,TRBV7-9,CASSPRGGPSTDTQYF
-,many,TRBV11-2,CASSLDRLHTQYF
-,few,TRBV7-7,CASSQDRTETQYF
-,-,TRBV2,CASSVPSRGGPDTQYF
TRBD1,many,TRBV29-1,CSGARTGSNEQFF
-,few,TRBV12-3/TRBV12-4,CASTLQGLITEAFF
TRBD1,few,TRBV29-1,CSVEELEGTDTDTQYF
TRBD1,-,TRBV5-1,CASSSNPDRVVNIQYF
-,few,TRBV3-1,CASSLGPTGRFF
TRBD2,few,TRBV12-3/TRBV12-4,CASSLVSTGSGRANEQFF
TRBD2,few,TRBV5-6,CASSLPGLAGGNEQFF
-,-,TRBV18,CASTNRPTEAFF
TRBD2,-,TRBV10-3,CASRNSGSNTGELFF
-,-,TRBV4-2,CASSRERAGADTQYF
TRBD2,-,TRBV7-8,CASSYQGLGAQETQYF
-,-,TRBV7-2,CASSFFRRAGRNTIYF
-,-,TRBV27,CASSEDTTYEQYF
-,-,TRBV6-1,CASGINYNSPLHF
-,few,TRBV5-5,CASSPFLAVNEKLFF
TRBD2,-,TRBV3-1,CASSQDPGGTSGSPDTQYF
TRBD2,many,TRBV5-4,CASRAGASGGNEQFF
TRBD1,-,TRBV7-9,CASSLGQGYAGELFF
-,few,TRBV9,CASSVARYNEQFF
-,-,TRBV11-2,CASRLTGGAGMNTEAFF
-,many,TRBV11-2,CASSYGTGLYEQYF
-,-,TRBV7-2,CASSLAEGYYGYTF
-,-,TRBV7-9,CASSLASVNTEAFF
TRBD2,many,TRBV12-3/TRBV12-4,CASSGLAGGNEQFF
TRBD2,-,TRBV5-6,CASSLVTSGSREQYF